A single T cell receptor beta chain is shown here with its context. The sample carries other DNA sequences with the same CDR3. In germline, CDR1 is MNHEY, CDR2 SVGAGI. The germline V and J ends were trimmed by 6 bases and 1 base, with 4 bases remaining between them. CDR3 length: 13 amino acids. This sample was taken from a study of shared clonotypes between healthy human individuals. Each sorted subset replicate got 200 ng genomic DNA, about 33,000 genomes. TCRdb's copy holds only in-frame clones and misses some; the assay was immunoSEQ multiplex PCR. The profile shows some 1,400,000 clones, around 97% of them singletons. All the donors were Caucasian adults who lived in Nashville, Tennessee.

The sequence came from a man aged 25-45 years in good health. V usage is TRBV6-5 and J usage is TRBJ2-6; no clear D. Material: naive CD4+ T cells sorted from blood. Stated subset: CD45RA+ positively selected. The CDR3 is CASSRSGANVLTF. The CDR3 DNA reads TGTGCCAGCAGCCGATCTGGGGCCAACGTCCTGACTTTC.